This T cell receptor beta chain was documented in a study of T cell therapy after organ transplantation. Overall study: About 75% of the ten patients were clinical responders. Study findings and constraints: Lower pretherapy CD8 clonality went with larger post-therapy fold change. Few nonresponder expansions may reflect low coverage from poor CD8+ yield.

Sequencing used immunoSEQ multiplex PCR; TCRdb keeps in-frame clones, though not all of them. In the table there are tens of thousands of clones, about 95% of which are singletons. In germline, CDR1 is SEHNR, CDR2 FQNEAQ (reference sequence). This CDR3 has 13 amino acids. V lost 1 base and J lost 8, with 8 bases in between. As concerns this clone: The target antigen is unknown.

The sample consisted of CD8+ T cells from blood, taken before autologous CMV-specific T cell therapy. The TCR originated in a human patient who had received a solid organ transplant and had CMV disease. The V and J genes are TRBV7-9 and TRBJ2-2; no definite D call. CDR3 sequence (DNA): TGTGCCAGCAGCTTAGGCCTGGCTGGGGAGCTGTTTTTT. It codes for CASSLGLAGELFF.